This is a list of T cell receptor beta chains from one sample in a study of CD8+ T cells in alopecia areata. Repertoires were generated with immunoSEQ multiplex PCR, while TCRdb's copy carries only in-frame clones and drops some. The data show some 190,000 clones, with approximately 51% seen just once and roughly a tenth held by the top ten. Here the sequenced sample was CD8+ T cells sorted from blood, taken around week 53, from a patient treated with tofacitinib. The receptor set was obtained from a human donor with alopecia areata. Each CDR3 is given with its conserved first and last residue. D genes are given only for firm matches. Some rows have no size entry. The others give once, few or many, or a class for an expanded clone.

TRBD2	TRBV19	TRBJ2-7	.	CASSIPAGRGEQYF	TGTGCCAGTAGTATCCCCGCGGGGAGGGGCGAGCAGTACTTC
TRBD2	TRBV7-3	TRBJ2-1	.	CASSRWLRTSGTHNEQFF	TGTGCCAGCAGCCGATGGCTGAGAACTAGCGGGACCCACAATGAGCAGTTCTTC
TRBD2	TRBV6-5	TRBJ2-2	.	CASSDRDYGPGELFF	TGTGCCAGCAGCGACCGGGACTATGGGCCCGGGGAGCTGTTTTTT
.	TRBV4-1	TRBJ1-5	once	CASSHRRRSSNQPQHF	TGCGCCAGCAGCCACCGGCGGCGGTCTAGCAATCAGCCCCAGCATTTT
.	TRBV10-2	TRBJ1-1	.	CASSDEGPNTEAFF	TGCGCCAGCAGTGATGAGGGCCCGAACACTGAAGCTTTCTTT
.	TRBV5-6	TRBJ1-2	.	CASSLGGGPNYGYTF	TGTGCCAGCAGCTTGGGCGGGGGACCTAACTATGGCTACACCTTC
.	TRBV29-1	TRBJ2-2	.	CSVRQDSNTGELFF	TGCAGCGTTCGACAGGACTCCAACACCGGGGAGCTGTTTTTT
.	TRBV29-1	TRBJ1-1	.	CSVVRMNTEAFF	TGCAGCGTTGTTCGGATGAACACTGAAGCTTTCTTT
.	TRBV5-6	TRBJ1-5	.	CASSSVGEGTVNQPQHF	TGTGCCAGCAGCTCGGTAGGGGAGGGGACGGTCAATCAGCCCCAGCATTTT
TRBD1	TRBV27	TRBJ1-1	.	CASSWGIQGEAFF	TGTGCCAGCAGTTGGGGGATACAGGGGGAAGCTTTCTTT
TRBD1	TRBV9	TRBJ1-2	.	CASSGRDRGLGYTF	TGTGCCAGCAGCGGCCGGGACAGGGGTCTCGGCTACACCTTC
.	TRBV29-1	TRBJ2-1	few	CSVVSWRNNEQFF	TGCAGCGTTGTATCTTGGCGAAACAATGAGCAGTTCTTC
.	TRBV29-1	TRBJ2-1	.	CSGLMGPTYNEQFF	TGCAGCGGTTTAATGGGCCCGACCTACAATGAGCAGTTCTTC
.	TRBV4-2	TRBJ1-2	.	CASSQDAVGGYTF	TGTGCCAGCAGCCAAGACGCTGTGGGTGGCTACACCTTC
.	TRBV7-9	TRBJ1-2	.	CASSFWQGKSGYTF	TGTGCCAGCAGCTTTTGGCAGGGGAAGTCTGGCTACACCTTC
.	TRBV7-2	TRBJ1-2	.	CASSLALGTTGNYGYTF	TGTGCCAGCAGCTTAGCTCTAGGGACGACGGGTAACTATGGCTACACCTTC
.	TRBV30	TRBJ2-7	once	CAWGFPGSYEQYF	TGTGCCTGGGGGTTCCCAGGATCCTACGAGCAGTACTTC